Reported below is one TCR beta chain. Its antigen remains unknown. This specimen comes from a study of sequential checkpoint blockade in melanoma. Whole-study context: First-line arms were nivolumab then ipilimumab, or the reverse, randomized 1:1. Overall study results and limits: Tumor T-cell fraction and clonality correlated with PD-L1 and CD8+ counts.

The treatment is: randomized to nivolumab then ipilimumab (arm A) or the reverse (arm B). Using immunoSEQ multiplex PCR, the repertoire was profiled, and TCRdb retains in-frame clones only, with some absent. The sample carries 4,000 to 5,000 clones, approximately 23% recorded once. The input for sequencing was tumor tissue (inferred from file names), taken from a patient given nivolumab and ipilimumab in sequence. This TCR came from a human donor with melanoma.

The CDR3 reads CASRRIGQLNEKLFF. CDR3 DNA sequence: TGTGCCAGCAGGCGAATTGGGCAGCTTAATGAAAAACTGTTTTTT. This chain links TRBV28 with TRBJ1-4; D is unclear. Germline-derived CDR1 and CDR2 are MDHEN and SYDVKM. V was cut by 6 bases and J by 4 bases, with 15 bases left in between. The CDR3 is made up of 15 amino acids.